This T cell receptor (beta chain) comes out of a study of T-cell reconstitution after alpha-beta-depleted transplantation in children. Trimming took off 1 base at V and 4 bases at J, with 16 bases between the two ends. The CDR3 spans 17 residues. Germline-derived CDR1 and CDR2 are LNHNV and YYDKDF (reference sequence). Preparation of the TCRbeta library used unique molecular identifiers. One entry per CDR3 protein results from TCRdb running MiXCR on the PCR reads. The sample lists about 20,000 distinct CDR3 sequences; approximately 10% were seen once. This clonotype was seen many times. This sequence joins TRBV15 and TRBJ1-4; weak D call: TRBD1 (5 bases). The input for sequencing was PBMCs from the stem cell graft donor, taken from the stem cell graft. This receptor was identified in a human donor who donated a stem cell graft to a child with chronic granulomatous disease. This chain's CDR3 is CATSRVWEGAYNEKLFF. The CDR3 DNA reads as TGTGCCACCAGCAGAGTCTGGGAAGGGGCCTATAATGAAAAACTGTTTTTT.